These 20 T cell receptor beta chains originate from one sample sequenced in a study of Ad26.COV2.S vaccination and SARS-CoV-2 variants. Libraries were prepared by immunoSEQ multiplex PCR; TCRdb keeps only in-frame clonotypes and omits some of them. The table includes a few hundred thousand clones, about four fifths detected once. Treatment reported: roughly 19 received Ad26.COV2.S at low or high dose, single or two shots; 5 received placebo; per-sample allocation not given. The study sampled participants on day 63 after the first vaccine or placebo injection. The starting material was peripheral blood, obtained in a trial of Ad26.COV2.S vaccine versus placebo. Receptors originate from a person aged 18-65 years who received the Ad26.COV2.S COVID-19 vaccine or a placebo.

The J gene is TRBJ1-2, the V gene TRBV4-1, with D hard to call. The germline V gene has CDR1 MGHRA and CDR2 YSYEKL. Trimming cost V 6 bases and J 4 bases, with 9 bases left between them. The CDR3 runs to 12 residues. CDR3 coding DNA: TGCGCCAGCAGTTCTGTAGGCTATGGCTACACCTTC. Translation gives CASSSVGYGYTF.

Comment on this clone: The same CDR3 is also encoded by other DNA sequences in this sample. The CDR3 reads CASSQDWGSTDTQYF. The CDR3 nucleotides are TGCGCCAGCAGCCAAGATTGGGGAAGCACAGATACGCAGTATTTT. The chain joins TRBV4-3 to TRBJ2-3; D not resolved. V lost 0 bases and J 0 bases, leaving 7 bases between the germline ends. Looked up from germline, CDR1 is LGHNA and CDR2 is YSLEER. The CDR3 sequence is 15 residues long.

Points on this clone: The junction departs from germline at one end; a sequencing error may be responsible. Other DNA sequences in the sample encode the same CDR3. The gene calls are TRBV5-4 and TRBJ1-2; tentatively, D is TRBD1 (6 bases). Germline CDR1 SGHNT, CDR2 YYREEE (reference sequence). CDR3 length: 14 amino acids. The CDR3 here is CASRLDSGLYGYTF. The DNA of the CDR3 is TGTGCCAGCAGGTTGGACAGCGGCCTCTATGGTTACACCTTC. Filled out from reference TRBV5-4 and TRBJ1-2, the complete variable domain reads ETGVTQSPTHLIKTRGQQVTLRCSSQSGHNTVSWYQQALGQGPQFIFQYYREEENGRGNFPPRFSGLQFPNYSSELNVNALELDDSALYLCASRLDSGLYGYTFGSGTRLTVV.

This rearrangement joins TRBV6-5 to TRBJ1-2; no reliable D call. Germline V gene sequence: CDR1 MNHEY, CDR2 SVGAGI. CDR3 length: 13 amino acids. Trimming shortened V by 5 bases and J by 4 bases, and 11 bases separated the two germline ends. CDR3 sequence reads: CASSLTDFYGYTF. CDR3 nucleotide sequence: TGTGCCAGCAGTCTCACGGACTTCTATGGCTACACCTTC.

This rearrangement joins TRBV5-4 to TRBJ2-7; D is perhaps TRBD2 (5 bases). Germline-derived CDR1 and CDR2 are SGHNT and YYREEE (reference sequence). The CDR3 has 15 residues. The V and J ends lost 0 bases and 0 bases respectively, with 10 bases between them. Here the CDR3 DNA reads TGTGCCAGCAGCTTGGTACCTGAGGGCTCCTACGAGCAGTACTTC. Its protein is CASSLVPEGSYEQYF.

This chain joins TRBV16 and TRBJ1-2; 7 bases map to TRBD1. CDR3 length: 15 amino acids. J was trimmed by 5 bases and V by 0 bases; bases with no gene match: 6. CDR1 is KGHSY, CDR2 FQNENV, per germline. The CDR3 region is CASSQSGTDKYGYTF. As DNA, the CDR3 is TGTGCCAGCAGCCAATCTGGGACAGATAAGTATGGCTACACCTTC.

The gene calls are TRBV11-2 and TRBJ2-5; a possible D gene is TRBD1 (5 bases). Germline CDR1 SGHAT, CDR2 FQNNGV. V lost 7 bases, J lost 4 bases, and 22 bases lay in between. The CDR3 length is 16 residues. DNA of the CDR3: TGTGCCAGCACCCAGTGGGGCAGGTCGGGTGGAGAGACCCAGTACTTC. Translating it yields CASTQWGRSGGETQYF.

The rearrangement links TRBV2 to TRBJ1-5; D call uncertain. The CDR3 contains 15 residues. The V and J ends lost 4 bases and 0 bases respectively, with 10 bases between them. CDR1 is SNHLY and CDR2 is FYNNEI in the germline V gene. The CDR3 reads CASSGEALSNQPQHF. CDR3 DNA sequence: TGTGCCAGCAGTGGCGAGGCCCTTAGCAATCAGCCCCAGCATTTT.

The V gene is TRBV6-5, the J gene TRBJ2-2; D is possibly TRBD1 or TRBD2 (5 bases each). V shed 6 bases and J shed 6 bases, with 14 bases lying between them. Germline CDR1 is MNHEY and CDR2 is SVGAGI. The length of the CDR3 is 14 residues. CDR3: CASRNGASAGELFF. The CDR3 coding sequence is TGTGCCAGCAGAAACGGGGCGAGCGCCGGGGAGCTGTTTTTT.

The chain employs TRBV14 and TRBJ1-2; no clear D. Deletions cut 1 base from V and 4 bases from J, with 16 bases between. The V gene's germline CDR1 is SGHDN and CDR2 FVKESK. The CDR3 sequence is 16 residues long. This chain's CDR3 is CASSQGIALGLYGYTF. DNA for the CDR3: TGTGCCAGCAGCCAAGGGATTGCCCTGGGCCTCTATGGCTACACCTTC.

This chain uses TRBV2 with TRBJ1-1; no clear D. The CDR3 length is 14 residues. Germline V gene data show CDR1 as SNHLY and CDR2 as FYNNEI. Trimming shortened V by 6 bases and J by 8 bases, and 19 bases separated the two germline ends. The CDR3: CASSVGWTSREAFF. CDR3 coding DNA: TGTGCCAGCAGCGTTGGGTGGACTTCCCGAGAAGCTTTCTTT.

The rearrangement joins TRBV5-1 to TRBJ2-7; tentatively, D is TRBD2 (6 bases). Trimming stripped 0 bases from V and 6 bases from J, with 10 bases between. The CDR3 is made up of 13 amino acids. Germline assignment: CDR1 SGHRS and CDR2 YFSETQ. The CDR3 DNA reads TGCGCCAGCAGCTTGGGACTAGACCGCGAGCAGTACTTC. Amino acids: CASSLGLDREQYF.

The CDR3 nucleotides read TGTGCCAGCAGCCAAGGACTAGCGGGAGGGCTGGTGGGCACAGATACGCAGTATTTT. It encodes CASSQGLAGGLVGTDTQYF. The chain combines TRBV3-1 (or the pseudogene TRBV3-2) with TRBJ2-3; TRBD2 agrees at 14 bases. Germline CDR1 and CDR2: LGHDT and YNNKEL (reference sequence). The CDR3 length is 19 residues. J was trimmed by 1 base and V by 1 base; bases with no gene match: 7.

J is TRBJ1-3 and V is TRBV9, with TRBD1 identical over 7 bases. This CDR3 comprises 14 residues. J gave up 4 bases and V 4 bases, and 5 bases lay outside the gene matches. CDR1 and CDR2 (germline): SGDLS, YYNGEE. CDR3 coding DNA: TGTGCCAGCAGCTTCCGACAGGGAGGAAACACCATATATTTT. It translates to CASSFRQGGNTIYF.

The rearrangement joins TRBV27 to TRBJ2-7; TRBD2 matches at 7 bases. Germline CDR1 is MNHEY and CDR2 is SMNVEV (reference sequence). The length of the CDR3 is 15 residues. With V trimmed by 2 bases and J by 2 bases, 6 bases remained unmatched. CDR3 amino acids: CASSLGGLLTYEQYF. Here the CDR3 DNA reads TGTGCCAGCAGTTTAGGGGGACTACTGACCTACGAGCAGTACTTC.

This clone was observed a handful of times. The rearrangement joins TRBV19 to TRBJ1-1; unclear D gene. Germline loops: CDR1 LNHDA, CDR2 SQIVND (reference sequence). V lost 9 bases and J lost 1, with 12 bases in between. The CDR3 is made up of 13 amino acids. The CDR3 nucleotides read TGTGCCAGCAACCCGGCGGAGAACACTGAAGCTTTCTTT. It specifies CASNPAENTEAFF.

CDR3 in DNA: TGTGCCAGTAGTATCTCAGGGGGCCTTTTCGGGGAGCTGTTTTTT. Translating gives CASSISGGLFGELFF. The V call is TRBV19, the J call TRBJ2-2, with TRBD1 identical over 8 bases. CDR3 size: 15 residues. CDR1 is LNHDA, CDR2 SQIVND, per germline (reference sequence). The V gene end was trimmed by 3 bases and the J gene end by 7 bases; junction bases not matched to a gene: 7.

The J gene is TRBJ1-2, the V gene TRBV6-2 or TRBV6-3, with D unclear. With 2 bases removed from V and 6 bases from J, the gap between germline ends came to 10 bases. This CDR3 contains 13 residues. In germline, CDR1 is MNHEY, CDR2 SVGEGT. CDR3 in DNA: TGTGCCAGCAGTTACCTCGACGCTAATGGCTACACCTTC. Amino acids: CASSYLDANGYTF.

This sequence joins TRBV18 and TRBJ2-7, with 7 bases that match TRBD1. Per germline, CDR1 KGHSH and CDR2 LQKENI. The CDR3 extends over 13 amino acids. Unmatched junction bases numbered 7, after V lost 5 bases and J lost 6 bases. The CDR3 sequence is CASSDRDSGEQYF. The CDR3 DNA follows: TGTGCCAGCTCAGACCGGGACAGCGGCGAGCAGTACTTC.

This CDR3 is CASSFPGQPHEQYF. The DNA of the CDR3 is TGTGCCAGCAGCTTTCCGGGCCAACCCCACGAGCAGTACTTC. This chain joins TRBV5-6 and TRBJ2-7; D is undetermined. CDR1 is SGHDT, CDR2 YYEEEE, per germline. Trimming left V 2 bases short and J 5 bases short, with 14 bases between. The CDR3 is 14 amino acids.